The 27 T cell receptor beta chains below come from one sample, sequenced in a study of blood T cell repertoires in COVID-19 (dated by TCRdb to the early 2020s). The library came from the immunoSEQ multiplex PCR assay. What TCRdb holds here is the immuneACCESS table cut down to in-frame rearrangements. Part of the clones is not present; checked against another copy, under half of the missing clones reflect an unresolved V gene, and the others are unexplained. Within this sample are 72,000 or so clones, with about 81% of them counted one time only. The top ten clones comprise 9.2% of the sample. The sequencing sample was made of peripheral blood. The receptors originated from a human donor in a cohort sampled during active COVID-19.

V usage is TRBV5-5 and J usage is TRBJ2-7; maybe TRBD1 (5 bases). Trimming took off 3 bases at V and 4 bases at J, with 11 bases between the two ends. This CDR3 comprises 13 residues. Looked up from germline, CDR1 is SGHKS and CDR2 is YYEKEE (reference sequence). CDR3 bases: TGTGCCAGCAGCTACCCAGGGAATTACGAGCAGTACTTC. Translation gives CASSYPGNYEQYF.

This clone occurred a few times. V gene TRBV7-9 combines with J gene TRBJ1-2; 7 bases are shared with TRBD1. V lost 2 bases, J lost 8 bases, and 14 bases stayed unmatched. The length of the CDR3 is 16 residues. CDR1 SEHNR and CDR2 FQNEAQ come from the germline V gene (reference sequence). The CDR3: CASSLSIAGQSRGYTF. The CDR3 region has the DNA TGTGCCAGCAGCTTATCGATAGCGGGACAGTCGCGGGGCTACACCTTC.

This clone was picked up many times. The genes are TRBV5-1 and TRBJ2-5, with TRBD2 matching over 8 bases. Germline V gives CDR1 SGHRS, CDR2 YFSETQ. The V gene end was trimmed by 2 bases and the J gene end by 4 bases; junction bases not matched to a gene: 7. The CDR3 is 15 amino acids. In DNA, the CDR3 is TGCGCCAGCAGCTTAGACGGGAGGGCTTCAGAGACCCAGTACTTC. Protein sequence: CASSLDGRASETQYF.

The table lists this clone with a few counts. V is TRBV28 and J is TRBJ2-7, with a tentative D call TRBD2 (6 bases). Trimming pared 11 bases from V and 7 bases from J, leaving 12 bases between. CDR3 size: 10 residues. Germline V CDR1 and CDR2: MDHEN, SYDVKM. The CDR3 sequence is CARGVGEQYF. DNA for the CDR3: TGTGCCCGCGGGGTAGGAGAGCAGTACTTC.

The gene calls are TRBV6-1 and TRBJ2-6; D may be TRBD2 (5 bases). The CDR3 is 18 residues long. CDR1 and CDR2 from the germline V gene are MNHNS and SASEGT. The V and J ends lost 2 bases and 0 bases respectively, with 14 bases between them. DNA of the CDR3: TGTGCCAGCAGTGAATCCGGGATTTTAAGCTCTGGGGCCAACGTCCTGACTTTC. It translates to CASSESGILSSGANVLTF.

The chain employs TRBV2 and TRBJ2-1, with 7 positions matching TRBD1. The CDR3 spans 13 residues. The junction had 3 bases not matched to a gene; V was cut back by 8 bases and J by 2 bases. CDR1 is SNHLY, CDR2 FYNNEI, per germline. CDR3 residues: CASLTGAYNEQFF. CDR3 in DNA: TGTGCCAGCCTTACAGGGGCCTACAATGAGCAGTTCTTC.

The chain recombines TRBV29-1 with TRBJ2-7; 11 bases line up with TRBD2. Germline V gene sequence: CDR1 SQVTM, CDR2 ANQGSEA. The CDR3 has 14 residues. The V gene end was trimmed by 3 bases and the J gene end by 5 bases; junction bases not matched to a gene: 6. CDR3 protein: CSVEVAGGNNEQYF. The CDR3 DNA sequence: TGCAGCGTTGAGGTAGCGGGAGGGAATAACGAGCAGTACTTC.

The CDR3 region has the DNA TGTGCCACCAGTGATGGAGGGAAAGAGACCCAGTACTTC. It encodes CATSDGGKETQYF. The chain recombines TRBV24-1 with TRBJ2-5; possible D gene TRBD2, 6 bases. The germline CDR1 and CDR2 sequences are KGHDR and SFDVKD. The CDR3 is 13 residues long. V lost 3 bases, J lost 3 bases, and 7 bases lay in between.

This clone appeared many times. This rearrangement joins TRBV28 to TRBJ1-2; tentatively, D is TRBD1 (6 bases). Per germline, CDR1 MDHEN and CDR2 SYDVKM. The germline V and J ends were trimmed by 5 bases and 8 bases, with 12 bases remaining between them. The CDR3 spans 12 residues. The CDR3 DNA follows: TGTGCCAGCAGTCCCTCGGGGGGCGGCTACACCTTC. Protein: CASSPSGGGYTF.

This clone was seen a few times. The J gene is TRBJ2-7, the V gene TRBV7-9, with 10 bases identical to TRBD2. Germline CDR1 and CDR2: SEHNR and FQNEAQ (reference sequence). V was clipped by 5 bases and J by 4 bases; unmatched bases: 14. This CDR3 has 17 amino acids. Written as DNA, the CDR3 is TGTGCCAGCAGCAACGACCCCCCGGTAGCGGGAGGTTACGAGCAGTACTTC. Amino acid sequence: CASSNDPPVAGGYEQYF.

The chain joins TRBV5-1 to TRBJ2-2, with TRBD1 matching 7 bases. The CDR3 loop spans 15 amino acids. Germline assignment: CDR1 SGHRS and CDR2 YFSETQ. V lost 3 bases and J lost 7; bases outside the gene matches: 9. The CDR3 DNA follows: TGCGCCAGCAGCTGGGACAGTAGGACAGGCGGGGAGCTGTTTTTT. This encodes CASSWDSRTGGELFF.

The chain recombines TRBV11-2 with TRBJ2-1; D is possibly TRBD1 (5 bases). CDR1 and CDR2 from the germline V gene are SGHAT and FQNNGV. The CDR3 has 13 amino acids. V lost 1 base and J 10 bases, leaving 11 bases between the germline ends. This CDR3 reads CASSLGRAAEQFF. For the CDR3, the DNA is TGTGCCAGCAGCTTAGGCAGGGCCGCAGAGCAGTTCTTC.

The CDR3 region has the DNA TGTGCCAGTAGTATCTACAGGGATGGGAATCAGCCCCAGCATTTT. The encoded protein is CASSIYRDGNQPQHF. The J gene is TRBJ1-5, the V gene TRBV19, with D perhaps TRBD1 (6 bases). This CDR3 region has 15 residues. Between the trimmed V and J ends, which lost 3 bases and 4 bases, there was a span of 13 bases. The germline CDR1 and CDR2 sequences are LNHDA and SQIVND (reference sequence).

The chain carries TRBV5-8 and TRBJ2-3; D is possibly TRBD1 (6 bases). The CDR3 is made up of 16 amino acids. The germline V and J ends were trimmed by 4 bases and 3 bases, with 18 bases remaining between them. CDR1 SGHTS and CDR2 YDEGEE come from the germline V gene. CDR3 residues: CASSGGGPYGTDTQYF. The DNA of the CDR3 is TGTGCCAGCAGCGGTGGGGGCCCCTATGGGACAGATACGCAGTATTTT.

J is TRBJ2-1 and V is TRBV7-6; 11 bases are a match to TRBD2. V was pared by 5 bases and J by 2 bases, with 11 bases of the junction left unmatched. Germline V CDR1 and CDR2: SGHVS, FNYEAQ. The CDR3 sequence is 18 residues long. CDR3: CASSLGTSGPIPYNEQFF. The CDR3 nucleotides are TGTGCCAGCAGCCTCGGGACTAGCGGCCCGATACCCTACAATGAGCAGTTCTTC.

CDR3 sequence: CASSRRTGGYGDEQFF. CDR3 in DNA: TGTGCCAGTAGTCGAAGGACAGGGGGCTATGGGGATGAGCAGTTCTTC. The chain carries TRBV19 and TRBJ2-1; 11 bases line up with TRBD1. CDR1 LNHDA and CDR2 SQIVND come from the germline V gene (reference sequence). This CDR3 is 16 amino acids long. Trimming at V came to 5 bases and at J to 8 bases, leaving 11 bases not matched to a gene.

The CDR3 loop is CASSPRTGPNQPQHF. In DNA, the CDR3 is TGTGCCAGCAGCCCCAGAACAGGGCCCAATCAGCCCCAGCATTTT. The chain joins TRBV28 to TRBJ1-5; D perhaps matches TRBD1 (6 bases). From germline, CDR1 is MDHEN and CDR2 SYDVKM. Trimming took 6 bases from V and 3 from J, leaving 15 bases between them. This CDR3 comprises 15 residues. Together with reference TRBV28 and TRBJ1-5, the CDR3 gives the full variable domain: DVKVTQSSRYLVKRTGEKVFLECVQDMDHENMFWYRQDPGLGLRLIYFSYDVKMKEKGDIPEGYSVSREKKERFSLILESASTNQTSMYLCASSPRTGPNQPQHFGDGTRLSIL.

The chain carries TRBV5-1 and TRBJ2-2; D is possibly TRBD1 (6 bases). V shed 3 bases and J shed 6 bases, with 15 bases lying between them. The CDR3 runs to 15 residues. The germline V gene has CDR1 SGHRS and CDR2 YFSETQ. CDR3 region: CASSYGTTGPGELFF. As DNA, the CDR3 is TGCGCCAGCAGCTACGGGACCACAGGGCCCGGGGAGCTGTTTTTT.

This chain joins TRBV13 and TRBJ2-1; 9 nucleotides agree with TRBD2. This CDR3 has 15 amino acids. Trimming at V came to 0 bases and at J to 8 bases, leaving 5 bases not matched to a gene. Per the germline V gene, CDR1 is PRHDT and CDR2 is FYEKMQ (reference sequence). The CDR3 nucleotides read TGTGCCAGCAGCTTAGGGCTAGCGGGATGGGATGAGCAGTTCTTC. It codes for CASSLGLAGWDEQFF.

DNA for the CDR3: TGTGCCAGCAGCGTCTTAGCGGGGCCGCAAGAGACCCAGTACTTC. Its protein is CASSVLAGPQETQYF. This chain uses TRBV9 with TRBJ2-5; 8 bases map to TRBD2. Trimming removed 2 bases from V and 2 bases from J; junction bases left unmatched: 5. The germline gives CDR1 SGDLS, CDR2 YYNGEE. There are 15 residues in the CDR3.

The chain carries TRBV27 and TRBJ2-2; 7 nucleotides line up with TRBD1. In germline, CDR1 is MNHEY, CDR2 SMNVEV (reference sequence). This CDR3 is 16 amino acids long. V was pared by 0 bases and J by 5 bases, with 6 bases of the junction left unmatched. The CDR3 DNA reads TGTGCCAGCAGTTTATCACGACAGGGAAAAACCGGGGAGCTGTTTTTT. It is translated as CASSLSRQGKTGELFF.

This chain uses TRBV7-3 with TRBJ2-7, with D unresolved. Germline V gene sequence: CDR1 SGHTA, CDR2 FQGTGA. Trimming shortened V by 2 bases and J by 6 bases, and 11 bases separated the two germline ends. CDR3 length equals 13 residues. Here the CDR3 DNA reads TGTGCCAGCAGCTTATACGTCGCGAGCGAGCAGTACTTC. This sequence encodes CASSLYVASEQYF.

CDR3 nucleotides: TGTGCCAGCAGCCCCGAGAATTACAGTCCCTCGTATGAAAAACTGTTTTTT. Translated: CASSPENYSPSYEKLFF. This chain links TRBV9 with TRBJ1-4; D unclear. The CDR3 has 17 amino acids. V gave up 4 bases and J gave up 6 bases, with 22 bases separating them. Germline CDR1 is SGDLS and CDR2 is YYNGEE.

This sequence joins TRBV7-9 and TRBJ2-7; possibly TRBD1 for D (6 bases). This CDR3 has 13 amino acids. Germline values: CDR1 SEHNR, CDR2 FQNEAQ (reference sequence). Trimming stripped 7 bases from V and 1 base from J, with 11 bases between. This chain's CDR3 is CASKPGESYEQYF. In DNA, the CDR3 is TGTGCCAGCAAACCAGGGGAGTCCTACGAGCAGTACTTC. Full variable domain (rest looked up from reference TRBV7-9 and TRBJ2-7): DTGVSQNPRHKITKRGQNVTFRCDPISEHNRLYWYRQTLGQGPEFLTYFQNEAQLEKSRLLSDRFSAERPKGSFSTLEIQRTEQGDSAMYLCASKPGESYEQYFGPGTRLTVT.

This sequence joins TRBV28 and TRBJ1-6, with TRBD1 as a possible D gene (6 bases). With 7 bases removed from V and 5 bases from J, the gap between germline ends came to 21 bases. CDR3 length equals 17 residues. CDR1 and CDR2 from the germline V gene are MDHEN and SYDVKM. The CDR3 DNA reads as TGTGCCAGCAATCCCATCGGCGGGGGCAGCAATAATTCACCCCTCCACTTT. It specifies CASNPIGGGSNNSPLHF.

The chain carries TRBV15 and TRBJ1-1; D possibly corresponds to TRBD1 (5 bases). Germline V gene lookup returns CDR1 LNHNV and CDR2 YYDKDF (reference sequence). CDR3 length: 13 amino acids. V gave up 3 bases and J gave up 7 bases, with 12 bases separating them. Here the CDR3 reads CATSRPQGFEAFF. CDR3 sequence (DNA): TGTGCCACCAGCAGGCCTCAGGGATTTGAAGCTTTCTTT.

V and J are TRBV7-9 and TRBJ2-7; 7 bases line up with TRBD2. Looked up from germline, CDR1 is SEHNR and CDR2 is FQNEAQ (reference sequence). The CDR3 has 14 amino acids. V lost 5 bases and J lost 0; bases outside the gene matches: 4. The CDR3 DNA sequence: TGTGCCAGCAGCCGCAGGACTAGCTCCTACGAGCAGTACTTC. The encoded protein is CASSRRTSSYEQYF. Full variable domain (remainder filled in from reference TRBV7-9 and TRBJ2-7): DTGVSQNPRHKITKRGQNVTFRCDPISEHNRLYWYRQTLGQGPEFLTYFQNEAQLEKSRLLSDRFSAERPKGSFSTLEIQRTEQGDSAMYLCASSRRTSSYEQYFGPGTRLTVT.